These T cell receptor beta chains were read from a single sample in a study of blood T cell repertoires in COVID-19. Here immunoSEQ multiplex PCR was the method, and the copy in TCRdb shows in-frame clones only, minus some. Seen here are 300,000 or so clones, about nine tenths observed once, and the top ten hold 3.7%. The sample taken for sequencing was peripheral blood. The receptors shown here come from a woman aged 40 to 50 with acute or convalescent COVID-19. Each CDR3 is given with its conserved first and last residue. D genes are given only for firm matches. Clone size is given for some rows only: seen once, a few or many times, or a class if the clone is expanded.

cdr3_aa: CASSALIGGRNEKLFF
cdr3_nt: TGTGCCAGCAGTGCCCTCATAGGAGGGAGGAATGAAAAACTGTTTTTT
v_call: TRBV6-1
d_call: NA
j_call: TRBJ1-4
clone_size: NA

cdr3_aa: CAWRGGALDTQYF
cdr3_nt: TGTGCCTGGAGAGGGGGCGCCCTAGATACGCAGTATTTT
v_call: TRBV30
d_call: TRBD1
j_call: TRBJ2-3
clone_size: once

cdr3_aa: CASSLTAFYGYTF
cdr3_nt: TGTGCCAGCAGTTTAACAGCATTCTATGGCTACACCTTC
v_call: TRBV27
d_call: NA
j_call: TRBJ1-2
clone_size: NA

cdr3_aa: CASSVGHGNTIYF
cdr3_nt: TGTGCCAGCAGTGTAGGACACGGAAACACCATATATTTT
v_call: TRBV2
d_call: NA
j_call: TRBJ1-3
clone_size: NA

cdr3_aa: CASSLVALAGGHNEQFF
cdr3_nt: TGTGCCAGCAGCTTAGTGGCCTTAGCGGGGGGGCACAATGAGCAGTTCTTC
v_call: TRBV7-9
d_call: TRBD2
j_call: TRBJ2-1
clone_size: many

cdr3_aa: CAISESRGNSPLHF
cdr3_nt: TGTGCCATCAGTGAGTCAAGGGGAAATTCACCCCTCCACTTT
v_call: TRBV10-3
d_call: NA
j_call: TRBJ1-6
clone_size: NA

cdr3_aa: CATSDGGLAGAPINEQFF
cdr3_nt: TGTGCCACCAGTGATGGGGGTTTAGCGGGGGCTCCTATAAATGAGCAGTTCTTC
v_call: TRBV24-1
d_call: TRBD2
j_call: TRBJ2-1
clone_size: NA

cdr3_aa: CASSLSGQVNQPQHF
cdr3_nt: TGTGCCAGCAGCTTGTCGGGACAAGTCAATCAGCCCCAGCATTTT
v_call: TRBV5-8
d_call: NA
j_call: TRBJ1-5
clone_size: NA

cdr3_aa: CASSLTGTDYGYTF
cdr3_nt: TGTGCCAGCAGTCTCACCGGGACAGACTATGGCTACACCTTC
v_call: TRBV6-6
d_call: TRBD1
j_call: TRBJ1-2
clone_size: NA

cdr3_aa: CASSVEGQGASNQPQHF
cdr3_nt: TGCGCCAGCAGTGTAGAGGGCCAGGGGGCCTCGAATCAGCCCCAGCATTTT
v_call: TRBV4-1
d_call: TRBD1
j_call: TRBJ1-5
clone_size: NA

cdr3_aa: CASRQQGAETQYF
cdr3_nt: TGTGCCAGCAGACAACAGGGGGCAGAGACCCAGTACTTC
v_call: TRBV27
d_call: TRBD1
j_call: TRBJ2-5
clone_size: NA

cdr3_aa: CASSHGGGSYNEQFF
cdr3_nt: TGTGCCAGCAGTCATGGGGGGGGCAGCTACAATGAGCAGTTCTTC
v_call: TRBV27
d_call: NA
j_call: TRBJ2-1
clone_size: NA

cdr3_aa: CAGSGTGDEKLFF
cdr3_nt: TGCGCCGGGTCCGGGACAGGGGATGAAAAACTGTTTTTT
v_call: TRBV4-1
d_call: TRBD1
j_call: TRBJ1-4
clone_size: NA

cdr3_aa: CASSLGGPGELFF
cdr3_nt: TGTGCCAGCAGCTTGGGAGGTCCCGGGGAGCTGTTTTTT
v_call: TRBV5-4
d_call: NA
j_call: TRBJ2-2
clone_size: once

cdr3_aa: CASSVAGVYQPQHF
cdr3_nt: TGTGCCAGCAGCGTAGCAGGGGTCTATCAGCCCCAGCATTTT
v_call: TRBV9
d_call: NA
j_call: TRBJ1-5
clone_size: NA

cdr3_aa: CASSLTVANTEAFF
cdr3_nt: TGTGCCAGCAGCTTAACAGTGGCGAACACTGAAGCTTTCTTT
v_call: TRBV7-2
d_call: NA
j_call: TRBJ1-1
clone_size: NA

cdr3_aa: CATSDPARAGNEQFF
cdr3_nt: TGTGCCACCAGTGACCCCGCGCGGGCCGGCAATGAGCAGTTCTTC
v_call: TRBV24-1
d_call: NA
j_call: TRBJ2-1
clone_size: NA

cdr3_aa: CASSPIGQGTDTQYF
cdr3_nt: TGTGCCAGCTCACCAATCGGACAAGGCACAGATACGCAGTATTTT
v_call: TRBV18
d_call: NA
j_call: TRBJ2-3
clone_size: once

cdr3_aa: CASSQLSAGENNYGYTF
cdr3_nt: TGTGCCAGCAGCCAATTATCTGCAGGGGAGAATAACTATGGCTACACCTTC
v_call: TRBV3-1/TRBV3-2
d_call: NA
j_call: TRBJ1-2
clone_size: NA

cdr3_aa: CASSPWGGQNTEAFF
cdr3_nt: TGCGCCAGCAGCCCATGGGGCGGTCAGAACACTGAAGCTTTCTTT
v_call: TRBV5-1
d_call: NA
j_call: TRBJ1-1
clone_size: NA

cdr3_aa: CASSGGDSTQYF
cdr3_nt: TGTGCCAGCAGTGGGGGGGACAGTACGCAGTATTTT
v_call: TRBV2
d_call: NA
j_call: TRBJ2-3
clone_size: NA